The 16 T cell receptor beta chains in this list originate from one sample, sequenced in a study of blood T cell repertoires in COVID-19 (dated by TCRdb to about 2020). The library was obtained by the immunoSEQ multiplex PCR assay. The source is immuneACCESS, and TCRdb retained only in-frame sequences with V and J called. Part of the clones is not carried over; for the studies checked, unresolved V genes explain less than half of this, and the remainder is unexplained. This sample comprises some 300,000 clones, about nine tenths of them detected only once. Less than 2% of the sample goes to the ten largest clones. Input material: PBMCs or T cells enriched from blood (not recorded which). These receptor sequences come from a woman in her forties who had recovered from COVID-19.

CDR3 coding DNA: TGTGCCAGCAGTTACTCCGACAGGGCTAATTCACCCCTCCACTTT. It is translated as CASSYSDRANSPLHF. The chain couples TRBV6-5 to TRBJ1-6; TRBD1 agrees at 7 bases. The CDR3 runs to 15 residues. Unmatched junction bases numbered 2, after V lost 0 bases and J lost 6 bases. Looked up from germline, CDR1 is MNHEY and CDR2 is SVGAGI.

Of note for this clone: This sample also contains other DNA sequences that code for the same CDR3. CDR3 DNA sequence: TGTGCCAGCAGCCAAGACAGAGAGACCCAGTACTTC. Translated: CASSQDRETQYF. The rearrangement uses TRBV3-1 (or the pseudogene TRBV3-2) and TRBJ2-5; no clear D gene. The CDR3 loop spans 12 amino acids. The V gene lost 0 bases and the J gene lost 4 bases, with 3 bases spanning the gap. The germline CDR1 and CDR2 sequences are LGHDT and YNNKEL (reference sequence).

The chain couples TRBV6-4 to TRBJ1-6; D is undetermined. The germline gives CDR1 MRHNA, CDR2 SNTAGT. The CDR3 has 13 residues. With 0 bases removed from V and 10 bases from J, the gap between germline ends came to 7 bases. The CDR3 region has the DNA TGTGCCAGCAGTGACTCCCTGCGGTCACCCCTCCACTTT. Protein: CASSDSLRSPLHF.

V usage is TRBV9 and J usage is TRBJ1-1, with D tentatively TRBD1 (5 bases). CDR3 size: 15 residues. V lost 1 base, J lost 4 bases, and 14 bases lay in between. The germline gives CDR1 SGDLS, CDR2 YYNGEE. The CDR3: CASSVLSMGGTEAFF. The CDR3 nucleotides read TGTGCCAGCAGCGTACTCTCGATGGGGGGCACTGAAGCTTTCTTT.

As DNA, the CDR3 is TGTGCCAGCTCACCCGCACAGGTGAGCTCTGGAAACACCATATATTTT. It translates to CASSPAQVSSGNTIYF. This chain links TRBV18 with TRBJ1-3; weak D call: TRBD1 (5 bases). Germline V CDR1 and CDR2: KGHSH, LQKENI. V shed 3 bases and J shed 0 bases, with 12 bases lying between them. The length of the CDR3 is 16 residues.

Concerning this clone itself: The same CDR3 also results from other DNA sequences found in this sample. The genes are TRBV12-3 or TRBV12-4 and TRBJ1-3, with D possibly being TRBD1 (6 bases). V lost 4 bases and J lost 5, with 9 bases in between. CDR3 size: 13 residues. The CDR3 protein is CASSSGQRNTIYF. For the CDR3, the DNA is TGTGCCAGCAGTTCGGGACAAAGAAACACCATATATTTT.

The chain links TRBV5-4 to TRBJ2-3; 11 bases are shared with TRBD1. CDR1 and CDR2 from the germline V gene are SGHNT and YYREEE (reference sequence). CDR3 length: 15 amino acids. The V segment lost 0 bases and the J segment 5 bases; nucleotides outside the gene matches: 2. The CDR3 bases are TGTGCCAGCAGCTTGGGTGGGACAGGGGGAGATACGCAGTATTTT. The encoded protein is CASSLGGTGGDTQYF. Combining the CDR3 with reference TRBV5-4 and TRBJ2-3 gives the whole variable domain ETGVTQSPTHLIKTRGQQVTLRCSSQSGHNTVSWYQQALGQGPQFIFQYYREEENGRGNFPPRFSGLQFPNYSSELNVNALELDDSALYLCASSLGGTGGDTQYFGPGTRLTVL.

V usage is TRBV5-1 and J usage is TRBJ2-6; 10 bases line up with TRBD1. V gave up 4 bases and J gave up 0 bases; unmatched junction bases: 4. Germline V CDR1 and CDR2: SGHRS, YFSETQ. The CDR3 spans 17 residues. The CDR3 spells CASSGQGGSSGANVLTF. The CDR3 DNA follows: TGCGCCAGCAGCGGACAGGGGGGCTCCTCTGGGGCCAACGTCCTGACTTTC.

This sequence joins TRBV29-1 and TRBJ2-7, with 8 positions matching TRBD1. The CDR3 is 12 amino acids. Per the germline V gene, CDR1 is SQVTM and CDR2 is ANQGSEA. With 6 bases clipped from V and 4 bases from J, the junction kept 5 bases outside the gene matches. This CDR3 is CSVSQGAYEQYF. CDR3 sequence (DNA): TGCAGCGTAAGCCAGGGGGCGTACGAGCAGTACTTC.

The rearrangement joins TRBV6-2 or TRBV6-3 to TRBJ1-1; D might be TRBD1 (6 bases). Germline CDR1 and CDR2: MNHEY and SVGEGT. The CDR3 totals 15 residues. Trimming cost V 0 bases and J 4 bases, with 12 bases left between them. The CDR3 coding sequence is TGTGCCAGCAGTTACTCGAGACAGGTTGGCACTGAAGCTTTCTTT. It is translated as CASSYSRQVGTEAFF.

This clone is a singleton in its sample. The rearrangement joins TRBV6-5 to TRBJ1-1, with D maybe TRBD1 (5 bases). The V end lost 0 bases, the J end lost 3 bases, and 8 bases lay between the germline ends. This CDR3 is built from 14 residues. CDR1 MNHEY and CDR2 SVGAGI come from the germline V gene. The DNA of the CDR3 is TGTGCCAGCAGTTACTCGAGACAGTACACTGAAGCTTTCTTT. Amino acids: CASSYSRQYTEAFF.

This clone was seen more than once but under ten times. The V gene is TRBV10-1, the J gene TRBJ2-7; weak D call: TRBD2 (5 bases). The germline gives CDR1 WNHNN, CDR2 SYGVQD (reference sequence). The CDR3 is 14 residues long. V was pared by 2 bases and J by 3 bases, with 11 bases between. CDR3 amino acids: CASSEPRGNYEQYF. The CDR3 DNA sequence: TGCGCCAGCAGTGAGCCCCGGGGAAACTACGAGCAGTACTTC.

The chain combines TRBV2 with TRBJ2-2; no clear D. Trimming took off 8 bases at V and 1 base at J, with 8 bases between the two ends. Germline loops: CDR1 SNHLY, CDR2 FYNNEI. The CDR3 covers 13 residues. Here the CDR3 reads CASWQKNTGELFF. The CDR3 DNA reads as TGTGCCAGCTGGCAGAAGAACACCGGGGAGCTGTTTTTT.

The chain joins TRBV2 to TRBJ2-1, with 7 nucleotides matching TRBD2. The CDR3 covers 15 residues. Germline V gene data show CDR1 as SNHLY and CDR2 as FYNNEI. V dropped 7 bases and J dropped 5; count of bases not matched to a gene: 11. This CDR3 is CASKRGAGANNEQFF. Here the CDR3 DNA reads TGTGCCAGCAAACGCGGTGCGGGAGCTAACAATGAGCAGTTCTTC. Together with reference TRBV2 and TRBJ2-1, the CDR3 gives the full variable domain: EPEVTQTPSHQVTQMGQEVILRCVPISNHLYFYWYRQILGQKVEFLVSFYNNEISEKSEIFDDQFSVERPDGSNFTLKIRSTKLEDSAMYFCASKRGAGANNEQFFGPGTRLTVL.

J is TRBJ1-5 and V is TRBV2, with a possible D match to TRBD1 (5 bases). This CDR3 comprises 15 residues. V was cut by 0 bases and J by 7 bases, with 13 bases left in between. CDR1 and CDR2 from the germline V gene are SNHLY and FYNNEI. CDR3 DNA sequence: TGTGCCAGCAGTGAAGCCCTGTTGGGGCGGCAGCCCCAGCATTTT. Amino acid sequence: CASSEALLGRQPQHF.

This clone was seen once. The J gene is TRBJ1-1, the V gene TRBV30; maybe TRBD1 (5 bases). Per germline, CDR1 GTSNPN and CDR2 SVGIG (reference sequence). V was trimmed by 1 base and J by 4 bases, leaving 10 bases between them. This CDR3 spans 13 amino acids. CDR3 region: CAWSAGMATEAFF. The DNA for the CDR3 is TGTGCCTGGAGTGCAGGGATGGCCACTGAAGCTTTCTTT.